These 31 T cell receptor beta chains were sequenced from one sample in a study of a mutant IDH1 vaccine in newly diagnosed glioma. Data came from immunoSEQ multiplex PCR; TCRdb stores just in-frame clones and leaves some out. The profile shows around 55,000 clones, 80% of them singletons. Time point here: week 23, last vaccination. The content of each vaccine dose was 300 ug of mutant IDH1 20-mer peptide, and topical imiquimod accompanied it. These receptors' targets are unknown. The sample in question was PBMCs, obtained from a glioma patient whose treatment included an IDH1 peptide vaccine. The source is a man in his forties with glioma.

The chain couples TRBV2 to TRBJ2-7; no definite D call. V lost 3 bases, J lost 2 bases, and 2 bases lay in between. The CDR3 loop spans 11 amino acids. Germline CDR1 SNHLY, CDR2 FYNNEI. Written as DNA, the CDR3 is TGTGCCAGCAGTGACGCCTACGAGCAGTACTTC. It codes for CASSDAYEQYF.

The rearrangement joins TRBV5-1 to TRBJ2-7; possible D gene TRBD1, 6 bases. CDR3 length: 13 amino acids. Trimming cost V 4 bases and J 3 bases, with 11 bases left between them. Germline CDR1 is SGHRS and CDR2 is YFSETQ. For the CDR3, the DNA is TGCGCCAGCAGCACCCAACAGGGCTACGAGCAGTACTTC. As protein: CASSTQQGYEQYF.

The chain links TRBV25-1 to TRBJ1-1; maybe TRBD1 (6 bases). The CDR3 is 13 amino acids. Germline CDR1 and CDR2: MGHDK and SYGVNS. The V end lost 1 base, the J end lost 11 bases, and 14 bases lay between the germline ends. Here the CDR3 DNA reads TGTGCCAGCAGTGAATTTCAACAGGGAAAGGCTTTCTTT. It specifies CASSEFQQGKAFF.

The chain combines TRBV10-1 with TRBJ1-6, with D unresolved. Germline V gene sequence: CDR1 WNHNN, CDR2 SYGVQD (reference sequence). The CDR3 consists of 13 residues. V lost 6 bases, J lost 9 bases, and 12 bases lay in between. CDR3 in DNA: TGCGCCAGCAGACCGGGCGTTGGTTCACCCCTCCACTTT. Protein product: CASRPGVGSPLHF.

The chain combines TRBV9 with TRBJ2-5, with a weak D call TRBD2 (6 bases). The CDR3 contains 15 residues. V was cut by 0 bases and J by 5 bases, with 14 bases left in between. CDR1 is SGDLS, CDR2 YYNGEE, per germline. CDR3 nucleotide sequence: TGTGCCAGCAGCGTAGCCGGGGACTGGAGGGAGACCCAGTACTTC. It is translated as CASSVAGDWRETQYF.

The J gene is TRBJ1-2, the V gene TRBV6-6; D gene uncertain. CDR1 is MNHNY, CDR2 SVGAGI, per germline (reference sequence). V lost 2 bases, J lost 6 bases, and 19 bases lay in between. The CDR3 sequence is 16 residues long. In DNA, the CDR3 is TGTGCCAGCAGTTACCCCGGGTCCTGGGGTATCGATGGCTACACCTTC. It encodes CASSYPGSWGIDGYTF.

The gene calls are TRBV30 and TRBJ1-2; D is unresolved. CDR3 length: 12 amino acids. From germline, CDR1 is GTSNPN and CDR2 SVGIG (reference sequence). Trimming pared 2 bases from V and 4 bases from J, leaving 8 bases between. CDR3 coding DNA: TGTGCCTGGAGTTCGGTGCCCTATGGCTACACCTTC. Protein product: CAWSSVPYGYTF.

This clone has a handful of counts. The rearrangement joins TRBV6-5 to TRBJ2-1; D is tentatively TRBD1 or TRBD2 (6 bases each). The CDR3 is 14 residues long. The germline V and J ends were trimmed by 10 bases and 10 bases, with 23 bases remaining between them. Per germline, CDR1 MNHEY and CDR2 SVGAGI. The CDR3 region is CATTKGGSGKEQFF. CDR3 coding DNA: TGTGCCACCACGAAGGGGGGCTCCGGGAAGGAGCAGTTCTTC.

The chain links TRBV30 to TRBJ1-2, with no clear D. V was clipped by 2 bases and J by 3 bases, with 13 bases between them. CDR3 length: 14 residues. Germline CDR1 and CDR2: GTSNPN and SVGIG (reference sequence). CDR3 DNA: TGTGCCTGGAGTCCCTATTCCGCTTACTATGGCTACACCTTC. This sequence encodes CAWSPYSAYYGYTF.

The chain uses TRBV2 and TRBJ1-4; D unresolved. Germline V gene sequence: CDR1 SNHLY, CDR2 FYNNEI. V was clipped by 3 bases and J by 3 bases, with 11 bases between them. The CDR3 totals 15 residues. This CDR3 reads CASSDVLFPNEKLFF. The CDR3 bases are TGTGCCAGCAGTGATGTTCTGTTTCCTAATGAAAAACTGTTTTTT.

A few counts support this clone. This chain joins TRBV4-2 and TRBJ2-3; possibly TRBD2 for D (6 bases). CDR1 is LGHNA and CDR2 is YNFKEQ in the germline V gene. The germline V and J ends were trimmed by 4 bases and 4 bases, with 15 bases remaining between them. This CDR3 has 15 amino acids. Written as DNA, the CDR3 is TGTGCCAGCAGCCTACGAGGCGGGGTCTCAGATACGCAGTATTTT. Encoded protein: CASSLRGGVSDTQYF.

The chain couples TRBV5-6 to TRBJ2-3, with D unresolved. From germline, CDR1 is SGHDT and CDR2 YYEEEE. This CDR3 contains 14 residues. V dropped 1 base and J dropped 0 bases, with 6 bases sitting between them. The CDR3 reads CASSLKPSTDTQYF. The CDR3 DNA reads TGTGCCAGCAGCTTGAAACCTAGCACAGATACGCAGTATTTT.

J is TRBJ1-2 and V is TRBV5-1; D uncertain. The germline V gene encodes CDR1 SGHRS and CDR2 YFSETQ. CDR3 length: 14 amino acids. Trimming removed 4 bases at V and 7 bases at J, with 17 bases between. CDR3 sequence: CASSPIVSASGYTF. The DNA for the CDR3 is TGCGCCAGCAGCCCCATAGTGTCCGCCAGTGGCTACACCTTC.

The chain has TRBV4-1 and TRBJ2-3; a possible D gene is TRBD2 (6 bases). There are 18 residues in the CDR3. The V end was cut by 1 base, the J end by 5 bases, with 22 bases between. The germline V gene has CDR1 MGHRA and CDR2 YSYEKL. The CDR3 region has the DNA TGCGCCAGCAGCCAAGTCCGGGGCGGGGCGGGAATGGGAGATACGCAGTATTTT. It encodes CASSQVRGGAGMGDTQYF.

This clone was seen just once. Written as DNA, the CDR3 is TGTGCCAGCAGCTTCCAACAGGGACCGCAAGAGACCCAGTACTTC. Protein sequence: CASSFQQGPQETQYF. The rearrangement links TRBV7-9 to TRBJ2-5; TRBD1 might be the D (6 bases). Germline values: CDR1 SEHNR, CDR2 FQNEAQ (reference sequence). The V and J ends lost 3 bases and 2 bases respectively, with 13 bases between them. This CDR3 comprises 15 residues.

The DNA for the CDR3 is TGCAGCGTTTCAACAGAGAACACTGAAGCTTTCTTT. It is translated as CSVSTENTEAFF. The genes are TRBV29-1 and TRBJ1-1; D ambiguous. The CDR3 has 12 residues. V was trimmed by 5 bases and J by 1 base, leaving 8 bases between them. Germline V CDR1 and CDR2: SQVTM, ANQGSEA.

This rearrangement joins TRBV19 to TRBJ2-5, with no clear D. CDR3 length: 13 amino acids. From germline, CDR1 is LNHDA and CDR2 SQIVND (reference sequence). Between the trimmed V and J ends, which lost 6 bases and 2 bases, there was a span of 10 bases. CDR3 DNA sequence: TGTGCCAGTAGCCCCTCGGTTCAAGAGACCCAGTACTTC. This codes for CASSPSVQETQYF.

The chain recombines TRBV6-5 with TRBJ2-5; TRBD1 matches at 8 bases. The CDR3 has 15 amino acids. After removal of 7 bases from V and 5 bases from J, the junction contained 12 bases not matched to a gene. Germline values: CDR1 MNHEY, CDR2 SVGAGI. The CDR3: CASTGLDRGGETQYF. In DNA form, the CDR3 reads TGTGCCAGCACTGGACTTGACAGGGGTGGGGAGACCCAGTACTTC.

The rearrangement links TRBV10-1 to TRBJ2-3; TRBD1 might be the D (6 bases). CDR1 WNHNN and CDR2 SYGVQD come from the germline V gene (reference sequence). The V end lost 8 bases, the J end lost 6 bases, and 15 bases lay between the germline ends. CDR3 length: 13 residues. CDR3 nucleotides: TGCGCCAGCGGATCACAGGGTGCGGATACGCAGTATTTT. Translated, it gives CASGSQGADTQYF.

This clone was seen once. V is TRBV19 and J is TRBJ1-1; a weak D match, TRBD1 (6 bases). V lost 6 bases to trimming and J lost 0 bases, with 8 bases between them. Germline V gene lookup returns CDR1 LNHDA and CDR2 SQIVND (reference sequence). This CDR3 has 13 residues. CDR3 protein: CASRDRLNTEAFF. The CDR3 DNA reads as TGTGCCAGTAGGGACAGATTGAACACTGAAGCTTTCTTT.

This chain connects TRBV7-9 to TRBJ2-7; D unresolved. The V and J ends lost 7 bases and 2 bases respectively, with 18 bases between them. There are 15 residues in the CDR3. Germline V gene lookup returns CDR1 SEHNR and CDR2 FQNEAQ (reference sequence). CDR3 in DNA: TGTGCCAGCAACCCCCTTTCGGCAGGAACCTACGAGCAGTACTTC. This sequence encodes CASNPLSAGTYEQYF.

Note on this clone: At one end the junction does not follow the germline gene, possibly because of a read error. The chain combines TRBV30 with TRBJ1-1; D gene unclear. This CDR3 is 11 amino acids long. Germline assignment: CDR1 GTSNPN and CDR2 SVGIG (reference sequence). This CDR3 is CAWNENTEAFF. DNA of the CDR3: TGCGCCTGGAATGAAAACACTGAAGCTTTCTTT.

The chain has TRBV27 and TRBJ1-6; no firm D call. The V and J ends lost 5 bases and 1 base respectively, with 15 bases between them. CDR3 length: 17 amino acids. Per the germline V gene, CDR1 is MNHEY and CDR2 is SMNVEV (reference sequence). CDR3 protein: CASSRDPIRSYNSPLHF. CDR3 in DNA: TGTGCCAGCAGTAGAGACCCCATCAGGTCCTATAATTCACCCCTCCACTTT.

This rearrangement joins TRBV19 to TRBJ2-3; perhaps TRBD2 as D (7 bases). Germline-derived CDR1 and CDR2 are LNHDA and SQIVND (reference sequence). V was cut by 4 bases and J by 6 bases, with 11 bases left in between. The CDR3 sequence is 13 residues long. DNA for the CDR3: TGTGCCAGTAGTACCGGGGGGCAGGATACGCAGTATTTT. Translation gives CASSTGGQDTQYF.

The genes are TRBV5-4 and TRBJ1-1; no firm D call. V dropped 1 base and J dropped 1 base, with 8 bases sitting between them. The CDR3 spans 14 residues. Germline V gene sequence: CDR1 SGHNT, CDR2 YYREEE (reference sequence). The CDR3 is CASSLWTENTEAFF. The CDR3 DNA is TGTGCCAGCAGCTTGTGGACGGAGAACACTGAAGCTTTCTTT.

The chain employs TRBV19 and TRBJ1-1; 7 nucleotides match TRBD1. This CDR3 is 15 amino acids long. The germline CDR1 and CDR2 sequences are LNHDA and SQIVND (reference sequence). The trim removed 8 bases at V and 3 bases at J, leaving 12 bases unmatched. The CDR3 here is CASRSEGAGDTEAFF. For the CDR3, the DNA is TGTGCCAGTCGAAGCGAGGGGGCTGGGGACACTGAAGCTTTCTTT.

This clone was counted between two and nine times. The V and J genes are TRBV15 and TRBJ1-3; possible D gene TRBD1, 6 bases. Germline loops: CDR1 LNHNV, CDR2 YYDKDF (reference sequence). V lost 1 base and J lost 4, with 14 bases in between. The CDR3 is 16 residues long. CDR3: CATSRARDTSGNTIYF. CDR3 nucleotides: TGTGCCACCAGCAGAGCCCGGGACACCTCGGGAAACACCATATATTTT.

V gene TRBV2 combines with J gene TRBJ2-3; D gene ambiguous. The CDR3 has 17 amino acids. V gave up 2 bases and J gave up 0 bases, with 15 bases separating them. Germline V gives CDR1 SNHLY, CDR2 FYNNEI. The CDR3 DNA reads as TGTGCCAGCAGTGAATTAGCTTTCGGAGTGAGCACAGATACGCAGTATTTT. Its protein product is CASSELAFGVSTDTQYF.

The chain carries TRBV2 and TRBJ1-4; no definite D call. This CDR3 has 13 residues. Trimming shortened V by 6 bases and J by 8 bases, and 13 bases separated the two germline ends. Germline V gene data show CDR1 as SNHLY and CDR2 as FYNNEI. In DNA form, the CDR3 reads TGTGCCAGCAGAGACCGGATCCCAGAAAAACTGTTTTTT. Translated: CASRDRIPEKLFF.

CDR3 DNA sequence: TGTGCCATCAGTGACGAGGTTTTGCGGGCTTTCTTT. Its protein product is CAISDEVLRAFF. The rearrangement links TRBV10-3 to TRBJ1-1; D remains ambiguous. Germline V CDR1 and CDR2: ENHRY, SYGVKD. Trimming shortened V by 3 bases and J by 11 bases, and 13 bases separated the two germline ends. CDR3 length: 12 amino acids.

The genes are TRBV5-5 and TRBJ2-7; possibly TRBD1 for D (5 bases). The CDR3 length is 14 residues. Germline CDR1 reads SGHKS; CDR2 reads YYEKEE (reference sequence). V dropped 0 bases and J dropped 2 bases, with 9 bases sitting between them. The CDR3 spells CASSLEQVPYEQYF. CDR3 nucleotide sequence: TGTGCCAGCAGCTTGGAACAGGTACCCTACGAGCAGTACTTC.